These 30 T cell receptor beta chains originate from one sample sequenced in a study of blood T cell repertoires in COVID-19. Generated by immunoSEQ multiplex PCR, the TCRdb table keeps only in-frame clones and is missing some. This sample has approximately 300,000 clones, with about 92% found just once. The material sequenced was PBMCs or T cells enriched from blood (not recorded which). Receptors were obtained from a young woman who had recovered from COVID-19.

The CDR3 DNA reads TGTGCCAGCAGCAAACCGCAGGGGGATACGCAGTATTTT. This gives the protein CASSKPQGDTQYF. The genes are TRBV5-4 and TRBJ2-3; D is possibly TRBD1 (6 bases). CDR1 and CDR2 (germline): SGHNT, YYREEE (reference sequence). CDR3 length equals 13 residues. The germline V and J ends were trimmed by 4 bases and 6 bases, with 12 bases remaining between them.

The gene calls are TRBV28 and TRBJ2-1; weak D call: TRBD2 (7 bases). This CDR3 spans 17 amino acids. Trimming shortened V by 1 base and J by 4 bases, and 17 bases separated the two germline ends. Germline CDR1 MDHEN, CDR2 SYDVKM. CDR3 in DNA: TGTGCCAGCAGTTTATCGGCGGGGGCACTACTGTACAATGAGCAGTTCTTC. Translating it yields CASSLSAGALLYNEQFF.

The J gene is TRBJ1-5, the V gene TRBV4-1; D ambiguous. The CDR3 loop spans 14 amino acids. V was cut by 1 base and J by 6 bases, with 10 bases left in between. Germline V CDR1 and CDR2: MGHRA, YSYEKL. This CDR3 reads CASSQVVRRQPQHF. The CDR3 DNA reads TGCGCCAGCAGCCAAGTGGTGCGGCGTCAGCCCCAGCATTTT.

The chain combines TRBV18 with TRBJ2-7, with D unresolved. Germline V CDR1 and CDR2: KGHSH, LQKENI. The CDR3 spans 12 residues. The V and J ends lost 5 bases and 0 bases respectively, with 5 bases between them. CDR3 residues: CASSRSSYEQYF. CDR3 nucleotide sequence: TGTGCCAGCTCAAGGAGCTCCTACGAGCAGTACTTC.

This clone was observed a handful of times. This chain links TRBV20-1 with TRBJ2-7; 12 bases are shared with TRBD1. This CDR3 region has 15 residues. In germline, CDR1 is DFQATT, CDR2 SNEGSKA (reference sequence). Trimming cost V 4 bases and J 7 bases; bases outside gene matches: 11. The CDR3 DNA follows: TGCAGTGCTATTGATCGGGACAGGGGGCGTGGGGAGCAGTACTTC. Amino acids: CSAIDRDRGRGEQYF.

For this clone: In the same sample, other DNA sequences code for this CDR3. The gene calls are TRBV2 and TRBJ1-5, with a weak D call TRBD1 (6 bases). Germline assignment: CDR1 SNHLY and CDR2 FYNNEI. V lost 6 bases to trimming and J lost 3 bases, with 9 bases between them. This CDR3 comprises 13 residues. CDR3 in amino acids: CASSTGSNQPQHF. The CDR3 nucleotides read TGTGCCAGCAGCACAGGGTCCAATCAGCCCCAGCATTTT. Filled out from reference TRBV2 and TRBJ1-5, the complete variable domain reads EPEVTQTPSHQVTQMGQEVILRCVPISNHLYFYWYRQILGQKVEFLVSFYNNEISEKSEIFDDQFSVERPDGSNFTLKIRSTKLEDSAMYFCASSTGSNQPQHFGDGTRLSIL.

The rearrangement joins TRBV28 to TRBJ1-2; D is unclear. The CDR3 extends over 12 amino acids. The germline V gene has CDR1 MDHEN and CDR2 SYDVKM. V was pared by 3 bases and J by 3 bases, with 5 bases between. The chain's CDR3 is CASSLSHYGYTF. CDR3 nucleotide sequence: TGTGCCAGCAGTTTGTCTCACTATGGCTACACCTTC.

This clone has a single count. The CDR3 region has the DNA TGTGCCAGCAGCTTGGAAGTAGCGGGAGGCAACACCGGGGAGCTGTTTTTT. It yields the protein CASSLEVAGGNTGELFF. The chain couples TRBV5-6 to TRBJ2-2; 10 bases line up with TRBD2. V lost 0 bases and J lost 2; bases outside the gene matches: 4. Germline V gives CDR1 SGHDT, CDR2 YYEEEE. The CDR3 is 17 amino acids.

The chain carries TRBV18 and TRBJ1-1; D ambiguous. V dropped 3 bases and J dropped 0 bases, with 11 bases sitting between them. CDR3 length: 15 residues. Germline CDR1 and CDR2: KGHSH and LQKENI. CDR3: CASSPMEKMNTEAFF. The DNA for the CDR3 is TGTGCCAGCTCACCGATGGAGAAAATGAACACTGAAGCTTTCTTT.

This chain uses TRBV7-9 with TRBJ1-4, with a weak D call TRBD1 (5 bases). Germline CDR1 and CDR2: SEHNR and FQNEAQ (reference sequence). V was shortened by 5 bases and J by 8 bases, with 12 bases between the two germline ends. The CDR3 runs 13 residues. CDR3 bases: TGTGCCAGCAGCGCGGGACCAAGGGAAAAACTGTTTTTT. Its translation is CASSAGPREKLFF.

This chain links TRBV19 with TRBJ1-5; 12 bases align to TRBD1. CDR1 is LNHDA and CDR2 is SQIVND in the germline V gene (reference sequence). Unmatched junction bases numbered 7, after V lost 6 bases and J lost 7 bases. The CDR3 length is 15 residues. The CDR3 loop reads CASRGTGGAGQPQHF. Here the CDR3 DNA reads TGTGCCAGTAGGGGGACAGGGGGCGCGGGGCAGCCCCAGCATTTT.

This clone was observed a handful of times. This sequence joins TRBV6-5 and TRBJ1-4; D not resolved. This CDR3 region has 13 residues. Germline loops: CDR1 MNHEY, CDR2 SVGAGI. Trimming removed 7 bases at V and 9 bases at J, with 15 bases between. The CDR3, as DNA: TGTGCCAGCAACCGTTGGGAGGGTCAAAAACTGTTTTTT. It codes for CASNRWEGQKLFF.

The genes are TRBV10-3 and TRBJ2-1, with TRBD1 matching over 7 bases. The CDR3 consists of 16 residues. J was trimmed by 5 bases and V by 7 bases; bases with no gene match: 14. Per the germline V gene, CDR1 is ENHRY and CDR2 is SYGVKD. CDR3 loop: CAIKQSRDSLNNEQFF. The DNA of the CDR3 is TGTGCCATCAAACAAAGCCGGGACAGCTTGAACAATGAGCAGTTCTTC.

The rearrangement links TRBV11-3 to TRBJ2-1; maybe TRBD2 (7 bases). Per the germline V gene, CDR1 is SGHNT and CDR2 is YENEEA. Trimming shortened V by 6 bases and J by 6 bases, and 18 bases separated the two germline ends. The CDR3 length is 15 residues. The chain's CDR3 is CASRVGGGTGNEQFF. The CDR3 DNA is TGTGCCAGCAGAGTAGGGGGGGGGACTGGCAATGAGCAGTTCTTC.

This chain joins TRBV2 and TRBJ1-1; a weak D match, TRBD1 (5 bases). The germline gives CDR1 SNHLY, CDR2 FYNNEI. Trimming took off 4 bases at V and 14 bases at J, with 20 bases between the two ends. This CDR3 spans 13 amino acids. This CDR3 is CASSVAGPQKGFF. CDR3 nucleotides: TGTGCCAGCAGTGTGGCAGGGCCGCAGAAAGGATTCTTT.

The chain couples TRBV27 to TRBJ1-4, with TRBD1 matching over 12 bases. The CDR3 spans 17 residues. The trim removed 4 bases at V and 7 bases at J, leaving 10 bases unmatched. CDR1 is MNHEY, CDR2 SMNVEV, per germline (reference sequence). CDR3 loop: CASSSRFRDRGLEKLFF. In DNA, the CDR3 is TGTGCCAGCAGTTCTCGATTCCGGGACAGGGGGCTTGAAAAACTGTTTTTT.

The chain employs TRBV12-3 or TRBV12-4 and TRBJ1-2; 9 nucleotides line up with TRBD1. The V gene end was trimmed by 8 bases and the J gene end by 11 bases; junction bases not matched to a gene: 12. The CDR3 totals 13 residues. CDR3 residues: CASGSGTGSGYTF. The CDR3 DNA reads TGTGCCAGCGGGTCGGGGACAGGGTCGGGGTACACCTTC.

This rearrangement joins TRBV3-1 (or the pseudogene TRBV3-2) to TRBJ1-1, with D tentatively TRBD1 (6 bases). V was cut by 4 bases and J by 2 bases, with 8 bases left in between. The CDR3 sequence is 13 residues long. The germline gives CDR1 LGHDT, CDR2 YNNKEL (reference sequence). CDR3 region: CASSRTENTEAFF. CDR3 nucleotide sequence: TGTGCCAGCAGCCGGACAGAAAACACTGAAGCTTTCTTT.

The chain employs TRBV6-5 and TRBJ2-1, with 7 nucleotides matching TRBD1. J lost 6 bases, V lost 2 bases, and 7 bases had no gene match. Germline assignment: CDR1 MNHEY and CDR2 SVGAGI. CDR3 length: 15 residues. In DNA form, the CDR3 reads TGTGCCAGCAGTTACCCAGGGACAGTCGTCAATGAGCAGTTCTTC. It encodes CASSYPGTVVNEQFF.

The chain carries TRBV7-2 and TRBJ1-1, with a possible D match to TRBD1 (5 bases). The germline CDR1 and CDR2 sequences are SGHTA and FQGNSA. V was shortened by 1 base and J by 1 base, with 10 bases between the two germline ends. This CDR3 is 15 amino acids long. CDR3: CASSLGGHQNTEAFF. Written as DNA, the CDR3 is TGTGCCAGCAGCTTAGGAGGACACCAGAACACTGAAGCTTTCTTT.

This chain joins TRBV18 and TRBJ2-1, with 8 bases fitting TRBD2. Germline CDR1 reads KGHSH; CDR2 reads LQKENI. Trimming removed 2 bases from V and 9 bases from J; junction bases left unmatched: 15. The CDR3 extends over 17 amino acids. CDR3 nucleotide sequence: TGTGCCAGCTCACCAGGGCTAGCGGGCCAAACCGGGAGTGAGCAGTTCTTC. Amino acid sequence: CASSPGLAGQTGSEQFF.

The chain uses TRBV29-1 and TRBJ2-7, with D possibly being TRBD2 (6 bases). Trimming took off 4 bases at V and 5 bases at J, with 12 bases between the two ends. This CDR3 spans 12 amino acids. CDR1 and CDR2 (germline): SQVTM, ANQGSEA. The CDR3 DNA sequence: TGCAGCGTTGGGAGGGGTTCCCACGAGCAGTACTTC. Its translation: CSVGRGSHEQYF.

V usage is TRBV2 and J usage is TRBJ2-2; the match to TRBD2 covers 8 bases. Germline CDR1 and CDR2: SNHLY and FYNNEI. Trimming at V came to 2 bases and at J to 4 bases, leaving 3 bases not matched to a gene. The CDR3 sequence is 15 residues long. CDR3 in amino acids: CASSELRGATGELFF. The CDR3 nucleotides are TGTGCCAGCAGTGAACTGCGGGGGGCCACCGGGGAGCTGTTTTTT.

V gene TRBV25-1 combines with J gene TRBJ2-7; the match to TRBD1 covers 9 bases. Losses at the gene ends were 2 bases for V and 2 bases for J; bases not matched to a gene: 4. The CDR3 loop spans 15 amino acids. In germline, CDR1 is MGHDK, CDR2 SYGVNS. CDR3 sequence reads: CASSEVGTGTYEQYF. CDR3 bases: TGTGCCAGCAGTGAAGTCGGGACAGGGACCTACGAGCAGTACTTC.

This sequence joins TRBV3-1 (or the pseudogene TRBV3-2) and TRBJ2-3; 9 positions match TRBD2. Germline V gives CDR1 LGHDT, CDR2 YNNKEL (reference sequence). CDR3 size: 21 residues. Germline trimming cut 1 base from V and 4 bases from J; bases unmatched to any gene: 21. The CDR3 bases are TGTGCCAGCAGCCAAGCACTACTAATGAGTCGGCGGGAGGGCCCTGCAGATACGCAGTATTTT. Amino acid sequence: CASSQALLMSRREGPADTQYF.

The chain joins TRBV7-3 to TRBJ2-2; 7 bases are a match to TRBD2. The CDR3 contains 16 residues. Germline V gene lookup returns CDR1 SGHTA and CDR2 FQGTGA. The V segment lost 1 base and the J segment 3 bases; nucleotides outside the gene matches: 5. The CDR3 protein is CASSLSFGRHTGELFF. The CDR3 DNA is TGTGCCAGCAGCTTAAGTTTCGGGAGGCACACCGGGGAGCTGTTTTTT. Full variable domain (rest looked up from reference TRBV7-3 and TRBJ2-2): GAGVSQTPSNKVTEKGKYVELRCDPISGHTALYWYRQSLGQGPEFLIYFQGTGAADDSGLPNDRFFAVRPEGSVSTLKIQRTERGDSAVYLCASSLSFGRHTGELFFGEGSRLTVL.

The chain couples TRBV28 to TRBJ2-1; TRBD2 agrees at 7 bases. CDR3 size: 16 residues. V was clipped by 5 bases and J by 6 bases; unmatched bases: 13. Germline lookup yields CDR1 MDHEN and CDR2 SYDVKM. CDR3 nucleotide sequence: TGTGCCAGCAGTCACTCGTTACTAGCGAGCCTCAATGAGCAGTTCTTC. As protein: CASSHSLLASLNEQFF.

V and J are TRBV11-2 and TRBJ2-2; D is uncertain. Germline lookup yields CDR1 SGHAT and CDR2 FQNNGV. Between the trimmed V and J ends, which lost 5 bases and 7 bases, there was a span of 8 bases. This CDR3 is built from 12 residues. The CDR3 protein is CASSPSIGELFF. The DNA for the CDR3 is TGTGCCAGCAGCCCATCAATCGGGGAGCTGTTTTTT.

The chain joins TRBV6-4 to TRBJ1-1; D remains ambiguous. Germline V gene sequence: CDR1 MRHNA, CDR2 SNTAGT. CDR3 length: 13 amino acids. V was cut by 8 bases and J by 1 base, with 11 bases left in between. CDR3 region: CASAVRENTEAFF. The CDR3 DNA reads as TGTGCCAGCGCCGTGCGAGAGAACACTGAAGCTTTCTTT.

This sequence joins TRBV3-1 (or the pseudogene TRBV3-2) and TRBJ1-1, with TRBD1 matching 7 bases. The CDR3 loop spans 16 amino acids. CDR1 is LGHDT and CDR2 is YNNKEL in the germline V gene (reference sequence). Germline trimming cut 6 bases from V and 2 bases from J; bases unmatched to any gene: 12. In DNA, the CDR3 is TGTGCCAGCAGGCCGTCCGAGACAGGGCAAAACACTGAAGCTTTCTTT. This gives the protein CASRPSETGQNTEAFF.